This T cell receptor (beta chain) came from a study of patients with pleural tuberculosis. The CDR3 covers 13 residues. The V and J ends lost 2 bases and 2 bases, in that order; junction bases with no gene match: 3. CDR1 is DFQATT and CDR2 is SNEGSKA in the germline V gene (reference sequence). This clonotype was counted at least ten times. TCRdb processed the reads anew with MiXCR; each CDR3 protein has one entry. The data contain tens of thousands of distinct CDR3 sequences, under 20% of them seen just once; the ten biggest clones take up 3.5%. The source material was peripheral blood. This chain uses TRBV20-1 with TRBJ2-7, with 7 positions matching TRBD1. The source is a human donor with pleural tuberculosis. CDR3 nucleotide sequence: TGCAGTGCTAGAAGTCAGGGGGCCTACGAGCAGTACTTC. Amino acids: CSARSQGAYEQYF.